These 29 T cell receptor beta chains share one sample of origin, sequenced in a study of blood T cell repertoires in COVID-19. Profiling relied on immunoSEQ multiplex PCR, and the TCRdb table lists in-frame clones only, not all of them. Among some 200,000 clones listed, 84% were seen once. The sample was peripheral blood. The receptors here all came from an elderly woman with COVID-19, enrolled during active disease.

This clone was observed a handful of times. CDR3 DNA: TGTGCCTGGAGTACCGGACAGGGCCGGGAAGCTTTCTTT. Its protein product is CAWSTGQGREAFF. The chain links TRBV30 to TRBJ1-1; 8 bases are a match to TRBD1. With V trimmed by 2 bases and J by 8 bases, 7 bases remained unmatched. This CDR3 spans 13 amino acids. The germline V gene encodes CDR1 GTSNPN and CDR2 SVGIG (reference sequence).

The rearrangement uses TRBV2 and TRBJ1-2; the D gene is possibly TRBD1 (6 bases). With 4 bases removed from V and 4 bases from J, the gap between germline ends came to 16 bases. Germline loops: CDR1 SNHLY, CDR2 FYNNEI. The CDR3 totals 15 residues. DNA of the CDR3: TGTGCCAGCAGTGGAAACTCAGGGGTCGGCTATGGCTACACCTTC. Translated, it gives CASSGNSGVGYGYTF. Full variable domain (rest looked up from reference TRBV2 and TRBJ1-2): EPEVTQTPSHQVTQMGQEVILRCVPISNHLYFYWYRQILGQKVEFLVSFYNNEISEKSEIFDDQFSVERPDGSNFTLKIRSTKLEDSAMYFCASSGNSGVGYGYTFGSGTRLTVV.

This chain's CDR3 is CASSLERGGEKLFF. Here the CDR3 DNA reads TGCGCCAGCAGCTTGGAACGGGGAGGGGAAAAACTGTTTTTT. This chain connects TRBV5-1 to TRBJ1-4; no clear D. This CDR3 region has 14 residues. In germline, CDR1 is SGHRS, CDR2 YFSETQ. Trimming removed 0 bases at V and 8 bases at J, with 11 bases between.

This chain uses TRBV28 with TRBJ1-2, with 9 bases that match TRBD1. CDR1 is MDHEN, CDR2 SYDVKM, per germline. The CDR3 is made up of 16 amino acids. After removal of 1 base from V and 5 bases from J, the junction contained 8 bases not matched to a gene. CDR3 residues: CASSLLQGASGYGYTF. Written as DNA, the CDR3 is TGTGCCAGCAGTTTATTACAGGGGGCTTCGGGATATGGCTACACCTTC.

The gene calls are TRBV3-1 (or the pseudogene TRBV3-2) and TRBJ1-4; D perhaps matches TRBD1 (5 bases). The CDR3 contains 18 residues. Trimming stripped 0 bases from V and 0 bases from J, with 14 bases between. Germline V lookup: CDR1 LGHDT, CDR2 YNNKEL (reference sequence). The CDR3 sequence is CASSQEGRVTSTNEKLFF. CDR3 coding DNA: TGTGCCAGCAGCCAAGAGGGCAGGGTTACCTCAACTAATGAAAAACTGTTTTTT.

The V and J genes are TRBV3-1 (or the pseudogene TRBV3-2) and TRBJ2-5; 12 positions agree with TRBD2. There are 14 residues in the CDR3. CDR1 LGHDT and CDR2 YNNKEL come from the germline V gene (reference sequence). The V segment lost 6 bases and the J segment 5 bases; nucleotides outside the gene matches: 4. The CDR3 nucleotides read TGTGCCAGCAGTCGGGGACTAGCGGGCGAGACCCAGTACTTC. Translated, it gives CASSRGLAGETQYF.

This clone has a handful of counts. V usage is TRBV7-2 and J usage is TRBJ2-1; 10 nucleotides align to TRBD2. V was clipped by 0 bases and J by 4 bases; unmatched bases: 3. This CDR3 is 16 amino acids long. The germline CDR1 and CDR2 sequences are SGHTA and FQGNSA. DNA for the CDR3: TGTGCCAGCAGCTTAGCGACTAGCGGGTCTTACAATGAGCAGTTCTTC. Translating it yields CASSLATSGSYNEQFF.

V and J are TRBV15 and TRBJ1-2, with D unresolved. This CDR3 region has 16 residues. Trimming left V 1 base short and J 2 bases short, with 14 bases between. The germline CDR1 and CDR2 sequences are LNHNV and YYDKDF (reference sequence). The CDR3 protein is CATSRGAGRTNYGYTF. As DNA, the CDR3 is TGTGCCACCAGCAGAGGGGCGGGCAGGACGAACTATGGCTACACCTTC.

This clone appeared a single time. The J gene is TRBJ1-5, the V gene TRBV2, with D perhaps matching TRBD1 (5 bases). Germline V gene data show CDR1 as SNHLY and CDR2 as FYNNEI. The CDR3 covers 15 residues. Trimming shortened V by 0 bases and J by 5 bases, and 11 bases separated the two germline ends. The CDR3 is CASSEANLQDQPQHF. Written as DNA, the CDR3 is TGTGCCAGCAGTGAAGCTAATCTACAGGATCAGCCCCAGCATTTT.

The gene calls are TRBV7-6 and TRBJ1-3, with 8 bases that match TRBD1. Germline-derived CDR1 and CDR2 are SGHVS and FNYEAQ. The V gene end was trimmed by 4 bases and the J gene end by 5 bases; junction bases not matched to a gene: 7. The CDR3 runs 15 residues. This chain's CDR3 is CASSSGQGSRNTIYF. The DNA for the CDR3 is TGTGCCAGCAGCTCCGGACAGGGAAGTAGAAACACCATATATTTT.

V is TRBV28 and J is TRBJ2-5, with D perhaps matching TRBD2 (6 bases). The CDR3 extends over 18 amino acids. V lost 7 bases, J lost 4 bases, and 28 bases lay in between. From germline, CDR1 is MDHEN and CDR2 SYDVKM. The CDR3 coding sequence is TGTGCCAGCAACATGTCTCCCCACTTGGAGGGGTGGAGAGAGACCCAGTACTTC. Translating gives CASNMSPHLEGWRETQYF.

V and J are TRBV3-1 (or the pseudogene TRBV3-2) and TRBJ2-3, with D possibly TRBD2 on 7 matching bases. V was cut by 4 bases and J by 1 base, with 21 bases left in between. This CDR3 is built from 18 residues. CDR1 and CDR2 (germline): LGHDT, YNNKEL (reference sequence). The CDR3 region is CASSPRGTAGAGTDTQYF. Here the CDR3 DNA reads TGTGCCAGCAGCCCCCGGGGGACGGCGGGGGCCGGCACAGATACGCAGTATTTT.

CDR3 residues: CASRSAYTNNSPLHF. The CDR3 bases are TGTGCCAGTAGATCAGCTTATACTAATAATTCACCCCTCCACTTT. The V gene is TRBV19, the J gene TRBJ1-6, with D unresolved. CDR3 length equals 15 residues. Trimming took 6 bases from V and 5 from J, leaving 14 bases between them. The germline V gene has CDR1 LNHDA and CDR2 SQIVND (reference sequence).

This rearrangement joins TRBV2 to TRBJ2-5; the match to TRBD1 covers 10 bases. Trimming took 7 bases from V and 5 from J; bases not matched to a gene: 10. From germline, CDR1 is SNHLY and CDR2 FYNNEI. CDR3 size: 15 residues. This CDR3 is CASTPGTGAGETQYF. In DNA, the CDR3 is TGTGCCAGCACTCCCGGGACAGGGGCCGGGGAGACCCAGTACTTC.

This clone was seen a few times. The chain carries TRBV28 and TRBJ1-2; D is possibly TRBD1 (5 bases). The CDR3 extends over 14 amino acids. The V gene lost 7 bases and the J gene lost 4 bases, with 16 bases spanning the gap. Germline-derived CDR1 and CDR2 are MDHEN and SYDVKM. The CDR3 sequence: CASTLSQAGYGYTF. CDR3 nucleotide sequence: TGTGCCAGCACCCTGTCACAGGCCGGCTATGGCTACACCTTC.

This sequence joins TRBV7-2 and TRBJ2-1; 7 positions match TRBD2. Germline V lookup: CDR1 SGHTA, CDR2 FQGNSA. The V and J ends lost 2 bases and 4 bases, in that order; junction bases with no gene match: 5. CDR3 length equals 15 residues. Here the CDR3 reads CASSLRLAGYNEQFF. The DNA for the CDR3 is TGTGCCAGCAGCTTACGACTAGCAGGTTACAATGAGCAGTTCTTC.

This clone was counted between two and nine times. DNA of the CDR3: TGTGCCAGCAGCGCAGGGAAGGCCTACGAGCAGTACGTC. Translating it yields CASSAGKAYEQYV. The chain links TRBV6-5 to TRBJ2-7, with D possibly matching TRBD1 (5 bases). CDR3 length: 13 amino acids. Germline lookup yields CDR1 MNHEY and CDR2 SVGAGI. V was trimmed by 6 bases and J by 2 bases, leaving 11 bases between them.

The chain joins TRBV21-1 to TRBJ2-1; whether TRBD2, the table's D call, matches the DNA was not checked. TRBV21-1 is a listed pseudogene. This CDR3 comprises 19 residues. The DNA for the CDR3 is TGTGCCAGCAGCAAATGGACTAGCGGGGCGGCCAGACCTTCGGGAGAGCAGTTCTTC. It specifies CASSKWTSGAARPSGEQFF.

This clone occurred a few times. V usage is TRBV7-6 and J usage is TRBJ2-2; 9 bases are a match to TRBD1. V lost 4 bases, J lost 2 bases, and 2 bases stayed unmatched. The CDR3 totals 15 residues. Germline V gene lookup returns CDR1 SGHVS and CDR2 FNYEAQ. CDR3 in amino acids: CASSSGQGNTGELFF. The CDR3 DNA reads as TGTGCCAGCAGCTCGGGACAGGGAAACACCGGGGAGCTGTTTTTT.

The J gene is TRBJ1-1, the V gene TRBV5-1, with D tentatively TRBD1 (6 bases). CDR1 and CDR2 (germline): SGHRS, YFSETQ. The CDR3 has 13 residues. V was cut by 4 bases and J by 6 bases, with 13 bases left in between. The CDR3 DNA is TGCGCCAGCAGCCTGGGGGGCACTCCTGAAGCTTTCTTT. It specifies CASSLGGTPEAFF.

This chain links TRBV29-1 with TRBJ2-7; D is perhaps TRBD1 (6 bases). Germline CDR1 reads SQVTM; CDR2 reads ANQGSEA. The length of the CDR3 is 11 residues. V was shortened by 7 bases and J by 4 bases, with 11 bases between the two germline ends. CDR3 nucleotide sequence: TGCAGCGGAAAACAGGGATACGAGCAGTACTTC. Amino acid sequence: CSGKQGYEQYF.

The rearrangement links TRBV3-1 (or the pseudogene TRBV3-2) to TRBJ2-1; possibly TRBD2 for D (5 bases). The germline CDR1 and CDR2 sequences are LGHDT and YNNKEL (reference sequence). V was pared by 4 bases and J by 7 bases, with 20 bases between. The CDR3 has 16 amino acids. CDR3 sequence (DNA): TGTGCCAGCAGCCCGCCCCGGGGTGGGCAGACGAATGAGCAGTTCTTC. Amino acid sequence: CASSPPRGGQTNEQFF.

The chain combines TRBV7-2 with TRBJ2-5; 11 bases line up with TRBD2. The CDR3 is 15 residues long. Germline V gene lookup returns CDR1 SGHTA and CDR2 FQGNSA. V was clipped by 1 base and J by 6 bases; unmatched bases: 4. CDR3 residues: CASSLVAGGQKTQYF. Here the CDR3 DNA reads TGTGCCAGCAGCTTAGTAGCGGGGGGGCAGAAGACCCAGTACTTC.

The chain is built from TRBV3-1 (or the pseudogene TRBV3-2) and TRBJ1-1; D is possibly TRBD1 (6 bases). Germline CDR1 is LGHDT and CDR2 is YNNKEL (reference sequence). The CDR3 extends over 14 amino acids. Trimming took off 4 bases at V and 0 bases at J, with 9 bases between the two ends. Here the CDR3 reads CASSPQGLNTEAFF. CDR3 DNA sequence: TGTGCCAGCAGCCCCCAGGGGTTGAACACTGAAGCTTTCTTT.

The chain links TRBV30 to TRBJ1-2; D not resolved. CDR1 is GTSNPN, CDR2 SVGIG, per germline (reference sequence). The CDR3 runs to 13 residues. The V gene lost 3 bases and the J gene lost 9 bases, with 17 bases spanning the gap. CDR3 in DNA: TGTGCCTGGAGCCCATGGGAGGGCAAACGCTACACCTTC. Translated, it gives CAWSPWEGKRYTF.

The gene calls are TRBV7-9 and TRBJ1-5; D possibly corresponds to TRBD1 (5 bases). The CDR3 is made up of 14 amino acids. Looked up from germline, CDR1 is SEHNR and CDR2 is FQNEAQ (reference sequence). Trimming shortened V by 5 bases and J by 9 bases, and 17 bases separated the two germline ends. CDR3 amino acids: CASSPRDLYGPQHF. Here the CDR3 DNA reads TGTGCCAGCAGCCCTCGGGACTTATATGGGCCCCAGCATTTT.

The gene calls are TRBV6-5 and TRBJ1-2, with 9 bases that match TRBD1. The germline CDR1 and CDR2 sequences are MNHEY and SVGAGI. The junction had 11 bases not matched to a gene; V was cut back by 7 bases and J by 5 bases. The CDR3 spans 15 residues. In DNA, the CDR3 is TGTGCCAGCACCCCACTTGTCGGACAGGGGTATGGCTACACCTTC. It encodes CASTPLVGQGYGYTF.

The chain combines TRBV2 with TRBJ2-7; TRBD1 might be the D (5 bases). Germline V gene data show CDR1 as SNHLY and CDR2 as FYNNEI. This CDR3 contains 15 residues. Trimming took off 5 bases at V and 5 bases at J, with 19 bases between the two ends. The CDR3 DNA reads TGTGCCAGCAGTAAAGGTGGGGCCCCGAGGCACGAGCAGTACTTC. Its protein is CASSKGGAPRHEQYF.

The chain combines TRBV18 with TRBJ1-2; D not resolved. From germline, CDR1 is KGHSH and CDR2 LQKENI. This CDR3 comprises 13 residues. V lost 0 bases, J lost 7 bases, and 9 bases lay in between. The CDR3 region is CASSPPATAGYTF. CDR3 in DNA: TGTGCCAGCTCACCACCGGCCACAGCTGGCTACACCTTC. Based on the CDR3 plus reference TRBV18 and TRBJ1-2, the full variable domain is NAGVMQNPRHLVRRRGQEARLRCSPMKGHSHVYWYRQLPEEGLKFMVYLQKENIIDESGMPKERFSAEFPKEGPSILRIQQVVRGDSAAYFCASSPPATAGYTFGSGTRLTVV.